This is a list of T cell receptor beta chains from one sample in a study of blood T cell repertoires in COVID-19. Libraries were prepared by immunoSEQ multiplex PCR; TCRdb keeps only in-frame clonotypes and omits some of them. Of 250,000 to 300,000 clones listed, 88% are singletons. The sequencing sample was made of peripheral blood. Receptors were obtained from a woman in her twenties or thirties with COVID-19, enrolled during active disease. CDR3s leave out the opening cysteine and the closing phenylalanine or tryptophan.

v_call	cdr3_aa
TRBV27	ASSLGSNYEQY
TRBV5-4	ASSVEGVRPQH
TRBV6-6	ASSGQGIVAEAF
TRBV6-6	ASRDRDNLEQY
TRBV6-5	ASSYSEPTDTQY
TRBV9	ASSAQGGRAEAF
TRBV29-1	SVGQGPTDTQY
TRBV29-1	SVGAGDLTGELF
TRBV24-1	ATSNSAGGPDTQY
TRBV12-2	ASRHTQPPGQGDTEAF
TRBV4-2	ASSHGQGAGGTDTQY
TRBV9	ASSVAGGKETQY
TRBV6-5	ASREAGVPNEKLF
TRBV7-3	ASSPSGGNTEAF
TRBV19	ATHLAGSRHNEQF
TRBV4-1	ASSQRDSSYGYT
TRBV7-9	ASSPGLAPGT
TRBV19	ASSIAGFGNEAF
TRBV3-1/TRBV3-2	ASTGTGNSGANVLT
TRBV11-2	ASSFGQGTGELF
TRBV5-5	ASSFTSGRNEQF
TRBV7-2	ASSPWAGGSFPYEQY
TRBV9	ASTPSHIQETQY
TRBV5-1	ASSRGRVGDSPLH
TRBV29-1	SVVERGGNTIY
TRBV21-1	ASSKESRPERCSPLH
TRBV18	ASSPTGTANNEQF
TRBV2	ASTSSAGYTEAF
TRBV9	ASSPRGQDDYGYT
TRBV5-1	ASSQSGLALNEQF
TRBV6-4	ASSESAGAFDEQF
TRBV18	ASSPPGGQGYNEQF
TRBV9	ASSAGGAAWYGYT
TRBV3-1/TRBV3-2	ASSQNRGEGTEAF
TRBV19	ASSHRDSSNQPQH
TRBV18	ASSPSSGHSYEQY
TRBV10-3	AIQGAGANVLT
TRBV9	ASSVNQGFGNTIY
TRBV7-6	ASSLWQGNEKLF
TRBV5-4	ASSSLRGSYGYT
TRBV7-2	ASTPTGYEQY
TRBV7-9	ASSPDRDQETQY
TRBV5-1	ASKPTGGAGTEAF
TRBV19	ASSITGGLGSTEAF
TRBV5-1	ASSLGHAGSNQPQH
TRBV9	ASSGTSGSKSTDTQY
TRBV5-4	ASSLAASGRGDTQY
TRBV3-1/TRBV3-2	ASSPSRGARYEQY
TRBV6-5	ASRRVTSSYEQY
TRBV4-1	ASSPSRTGEVAF
TRBV4-1	ASRRTGATNEKLF
TRBV6-6	ASIPGQGIYT
TRBV5-4	ASSLERQETQY
TRBV7-3	ASSSLGDSSFNQPQH
TRBV28	ASLAGVAEQY
TRBV5-1	ASSSEDRGWEQF
TRBV28	ASSLTGDGGELF
TRBV24-1	ATSDTTGGYEQF
TRBV10-3	AIRGLANTGELF
TRBV7-3	ASSFGGRDTQY